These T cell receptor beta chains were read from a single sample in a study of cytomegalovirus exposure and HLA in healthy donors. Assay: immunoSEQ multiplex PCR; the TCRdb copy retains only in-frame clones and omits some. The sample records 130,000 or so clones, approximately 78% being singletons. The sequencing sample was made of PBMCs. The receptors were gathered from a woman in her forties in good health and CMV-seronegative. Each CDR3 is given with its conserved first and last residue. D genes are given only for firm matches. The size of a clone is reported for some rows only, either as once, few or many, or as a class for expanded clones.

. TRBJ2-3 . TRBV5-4 CASSLGAGLADTQYF TGTGCCAGCAGCTTGGGGGCAGGATTGGCAGATACGCAGTATTTT
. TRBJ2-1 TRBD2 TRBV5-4 CASRRLAGGPAGNEQFF TGTGCCAGCAGACGACTAGCGGGAGGGCCGGCTGGCAATGAGCAGTTCTTC
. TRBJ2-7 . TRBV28 CASSSPLVGRGGGQYF TGTGCCAGCAGTTCCCCCCTGGTGGGCAGAGGGGGGGGGCAGTACTTC
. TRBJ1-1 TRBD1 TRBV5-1 CASSLGQGRNPNTEAFF TGCGCCAGCAGCTTGGGACAGGGGCGGAATCCGAACACTGAAGCTTTCTTT
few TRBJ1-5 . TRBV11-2 CASSRQWGGSNQPQHF TGTGCCAGCAGCCGACAGTGGGGCGGCAGCAATCAGCCCCAGCATTTT
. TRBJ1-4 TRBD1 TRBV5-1 CASSPGQQNEKLFF TGCGCCAGCAGCCCGGGACAGCAAAATGAAAAACTGTTTTTT
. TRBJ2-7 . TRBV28 CASLSGQGDEQYF TGTGCCAGCCTAAGCGGGCAGGGCGACGAGCAGTACTTC
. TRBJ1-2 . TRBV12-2 CASRWGTGVPNYGYTF TGTGCAAGTCGCTGGGGGACAGGGGTTCCTAACTATGGCTACACCTTC
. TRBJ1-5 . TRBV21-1 CARSGQPQHF TGTGCCAGGTCCGGTCAGCCCCAGCATTTT
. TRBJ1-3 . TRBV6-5 CASSYRGTYSGNTIYF TGTGCCAGCAGTTATAGAGGGACATACTCTGGAAACACCATATATTTT
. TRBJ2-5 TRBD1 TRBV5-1 CASSRGTGEQETQYF TGCGCCAGCAGCCGCGGGACAGGGGAACAAGAGACCCAGTACTTC
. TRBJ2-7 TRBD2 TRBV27 CASSNSGLAGEQYF TGTGCCAGCAGTAACTCGGGACTAGCGGGTGAGCAGTACTTC
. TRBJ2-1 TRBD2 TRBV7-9 CSSRGTSGRANEQFF TGTTCCAGCAGAGGGACTAGCGGGAGGGCCAATGAGCAGTTCTTC
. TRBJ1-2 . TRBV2 CASSGDRSDYGYTF TGTGCCAGCAGCGGAGATAGGTCGGACTATGGCTACACCTTC
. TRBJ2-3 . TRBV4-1 CASSQERIQWEEQDTQYF TGCGCCAGCAGCCAAGAGCGTATTCAGTGGGAGGAACAAGATACGCAGTATTTT
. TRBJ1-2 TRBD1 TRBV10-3 CAATGGDYGYTF TGTGCCGCCACAGGGGGCGACTATGGCTACACCTTC
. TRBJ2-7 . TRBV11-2 CASSSLAEGSYEQYF TGTGCCAGCAGCTCATTAGCAGAGGGATCCTACGAGCAGTACTTC
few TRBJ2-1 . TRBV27 CASSLQGSSYNEQFF TGTGCCAGCAGTTTACAGGGCAGCTCCTACAATGAGCAGTTCTTC
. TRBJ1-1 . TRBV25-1 CASSGENTEAFF TGTGCCAGCAGTGGCGAGAACACTGAAGCTTTCTTT
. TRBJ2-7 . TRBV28 CASIPMGVSSYEQYF TGTGCCAGCATCCCTATGGGAGTGTCCTCCTACGAGCAGTACTTC
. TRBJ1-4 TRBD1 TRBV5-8 CASSLTGAEKLFF TGTGCCAGCAGCTTAACAGGGGCCGAAAAACTGTTTTTT
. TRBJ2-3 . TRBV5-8 CASSPGGLSDPSTDTQYF TGTGCCAGCAGCCCAGGGGGACTTTCTGACCCTAGCACAGATACGCAGTATTTT
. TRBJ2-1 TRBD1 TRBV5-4 CASSLNRGRKNEQFF TGTGCCAGCAGCTTAAACAGGGGGCGGAAAAATGAGCAGTTCTTC
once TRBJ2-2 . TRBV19 CASSISSSTGELFF TGTGCCAGTAGTATATCCTCCTCCACCGGGGAGCTGTTTTTT
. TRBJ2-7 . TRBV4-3 CASSQEIGVKQYF TGCGCCAGCAGCCAAGAGATCGGGGTTAAGCAGTACTTC
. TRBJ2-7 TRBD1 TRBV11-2 CASSPSTGSYEQYF TGTGCCAGCAGCCCCTCGACAGGGAGCTACGAGCAGTACTTC
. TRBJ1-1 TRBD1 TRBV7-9 CSSSSAAGGLNTEAFF TGTTCCAGCAGTTCGGCGGCAGGGGGCCTGAACACTGAAGCTTTCTTT
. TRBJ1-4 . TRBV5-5 CASSLGGAWEKLFF TGTGCCAGCAGCTTGGGGGGCGCTTGGGAAAAACTGTTTTTT
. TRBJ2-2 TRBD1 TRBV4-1 CASSFYRGRNAGELFF TGCGCCAGCAGCTTTTACAGGGGACGTAATGCCGGGGAGCTGTTTTTT
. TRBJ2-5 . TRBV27 CASGLEWGGEQYF TGTGCCAGCGGGCTCGAGTGGGGCGGGGAGCAGTACTTC
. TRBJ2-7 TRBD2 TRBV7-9 CSSSSRTSGSGEQYF TGTTCCAGCAGCTCCCGGACTAGCGGGAGTGGCGAGCAGTACTTC
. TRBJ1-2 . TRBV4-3 CASSQDYRGLQGHGYTF TGCGCCAGCAGCCAAGATTATAGAGGATTACAGGGACATGGCTACACCTTC
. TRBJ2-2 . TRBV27 CASRGGPGQVNTGELFF TGTGCCAGCAGGGGGGGGCCGGGACAGGTTAACACCGGGGAGCTGTTTTTT
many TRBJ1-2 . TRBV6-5 CASSTGTNMNGYTF TGTGCCAGCAGTACAGGGACAAATATGAACGGCTACACCTTC
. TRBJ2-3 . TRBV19 CASSIGRGDTQYF TGTGCCAGTAGTATCGGTCGGGGAGATACGCAGTATTTT
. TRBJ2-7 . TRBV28 CASSSLFEQYF TGTGCCAGCAGTTCTCTATTCGAGCAGTACTTC
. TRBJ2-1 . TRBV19 CASSFWGHPGDNEQFF TGTGCCAGTAGTTTTTGGGGACACCCAGGGGACAATGAGCAGTTCTTC
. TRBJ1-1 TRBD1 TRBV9 CASSPQGQGRTEAFF TGTGCCAGCAGCCCTCAGGGACAGGGTCGCACCGAAGCTTTCTTT
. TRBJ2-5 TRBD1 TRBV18 CASSDSGGGETQYF TGTGCCAGCTCAGACTCAGGGGGCGGCGAGACCCAGTACTTC
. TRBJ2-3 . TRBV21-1 CASSESGRGSSYGTDTQYF TGTGCCAGCAGCGAAAGCGGGCGCGGGAGTTCGTACGGCACAGATACGCAGTATTTT
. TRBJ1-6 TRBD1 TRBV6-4 CASSDSGGNSPLHF TGTGCCAGCAGTGACTCAGGGGGCAATTCACCCCTCCACTTT
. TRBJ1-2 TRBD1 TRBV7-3 CASSSGQGEGRKGYTF TGTGCCAGCAGCTCCGGACAGGGGGAAGGTCGGAAGGGCTACACCTTC
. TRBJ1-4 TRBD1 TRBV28 CASSTGAGWEKLFF TGTGCCAGCAGTACAGGGGCCGGTTGGGAAAAACTGTTTTTT
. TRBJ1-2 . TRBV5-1 CASSFSGTGGYTF TGCGCCAGCAGCTTCTCCGGGACTGGGGGCTACACCTTC
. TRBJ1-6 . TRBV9 CASSKGLLNSPLHF TGTGCCAGCAGCAAGGGACTACTAAATTCACCCCTCCACTTT
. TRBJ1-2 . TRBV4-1 CASSQRSWGVDGYTF TGCGCCAGCAGCCAGCGGTCGTGGGGGGTCGATGGCTACACCTTC
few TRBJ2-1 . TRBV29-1 CSVVPVIDEQFF TGCAGCGTTGTCCCAGTAATCGATGAGCAGTTCTTC
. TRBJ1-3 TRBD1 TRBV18 CASSPPRTGVGNTIYF TGTGCCAGCTCACCACCCAGGACAGGGGTTGGAAACACCATATATTTT
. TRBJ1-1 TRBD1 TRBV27 CASSLAQGVGNTEAFF TGTGCCAGCAGTTTAGCACAGGGGGTAGGGAACACTGAAGCTTTCTTT
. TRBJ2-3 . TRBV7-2 CASSLVQEWRAWAGDTQYF TGTGCCAGCAGCTTAGTCCAGGAATGGCGGGCCTGGGCAGGCGATACGCAGTATTTT
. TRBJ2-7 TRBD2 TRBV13 CASSSVLAGNYEQYF TGTGCCAGCAGCTCGGTACTAGCGGGAAACTACGAGCAGTACTTC
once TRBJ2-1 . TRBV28 CASSLPGTGAGNEQFF TGTGCCAGCAGTTTACCCGGGACGGGCGCGGGGAATGAGCAGTTCTTC
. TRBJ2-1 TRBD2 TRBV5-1 CASSLGGTSGSDEQFF TGCGCCAGCAGCTTGGGGGGGACTAGCGGGAGCGATGAGCAGTTCTTC
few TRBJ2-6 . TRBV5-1 CASSLGSGPTSGANVLTF TGCGCCAGCAGCTTGGGGTCAGGTCCTACCTCTGGGGCCAACGTCCTGACTTTC
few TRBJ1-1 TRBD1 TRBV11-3 CASSGGTGGRTEAFF TGTGCCAGCAGCGGTGGGACAGGGGGGAGGACTGAAGCTTTCTTT
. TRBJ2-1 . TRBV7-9 CASSLGYYGEQFF TGTGCCAGCAGCTTAGGATACTACGGTGAGCAGTTCTTC